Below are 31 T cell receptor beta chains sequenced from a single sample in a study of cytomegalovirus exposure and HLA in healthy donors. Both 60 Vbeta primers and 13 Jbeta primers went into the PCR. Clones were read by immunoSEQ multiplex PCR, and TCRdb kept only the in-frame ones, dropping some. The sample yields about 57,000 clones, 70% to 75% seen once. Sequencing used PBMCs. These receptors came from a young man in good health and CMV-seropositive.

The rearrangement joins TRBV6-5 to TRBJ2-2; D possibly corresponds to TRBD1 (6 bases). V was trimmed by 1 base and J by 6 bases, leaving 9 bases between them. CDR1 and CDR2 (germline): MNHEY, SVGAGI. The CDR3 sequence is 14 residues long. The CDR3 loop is CASSYFRQAGELFF. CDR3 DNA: TGTGCCAGCAGTTACTTTAGACAGGCCGGGGAGCTGTTTTTT.

CDR3 loop: CASSLTSGSYNEQFF. DNA of the CDR3: TGTGCCAGCAGTCTGACTAGCGGCTCCTACAATGAGCAGTTCTTC. The chain employs TRBV27 and TRBJ2-1; 9 bases agree with TRBD2. Germline CDR1 is MNHEY and CDR2 is SMNVEV (reference sequence). The CDR3 covers 15 residues. Trimming cost V 5 bases and J 0 bases; bases outside gene matches: 2.

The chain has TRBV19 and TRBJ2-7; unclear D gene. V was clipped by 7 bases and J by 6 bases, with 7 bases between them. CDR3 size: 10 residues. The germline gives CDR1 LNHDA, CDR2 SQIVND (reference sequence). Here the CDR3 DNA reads TGTGCCAGTATGGAGTCCGAGCAGTACTTC. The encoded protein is CASMESEQYF.

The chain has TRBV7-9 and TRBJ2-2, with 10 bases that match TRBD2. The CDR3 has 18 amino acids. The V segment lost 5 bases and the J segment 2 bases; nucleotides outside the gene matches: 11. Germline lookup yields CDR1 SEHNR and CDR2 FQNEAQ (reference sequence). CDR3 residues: CASSRYSGTSVNTGELFF. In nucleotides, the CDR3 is TGTGCCAGCAGCCGGTACTCCGGGACTAGCGTCAACACCGGGGAGCTGTTTTTT.

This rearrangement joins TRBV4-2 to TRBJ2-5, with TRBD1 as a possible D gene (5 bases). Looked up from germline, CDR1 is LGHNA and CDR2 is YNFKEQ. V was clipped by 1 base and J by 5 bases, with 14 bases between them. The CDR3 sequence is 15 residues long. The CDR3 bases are TGTGCCAGCAGCCAAGCCGACAGTACGGGCGAGACCCAGTACTTC. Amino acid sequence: CASSQADSTGETQYF.

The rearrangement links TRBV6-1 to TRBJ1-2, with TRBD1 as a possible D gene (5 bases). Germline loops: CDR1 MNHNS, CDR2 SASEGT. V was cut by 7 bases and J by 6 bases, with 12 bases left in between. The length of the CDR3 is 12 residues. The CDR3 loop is CASKAGMDGYTF. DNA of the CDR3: TGTGCCAGCAAAGCAGGGATGGATGGCTACACCTTC.

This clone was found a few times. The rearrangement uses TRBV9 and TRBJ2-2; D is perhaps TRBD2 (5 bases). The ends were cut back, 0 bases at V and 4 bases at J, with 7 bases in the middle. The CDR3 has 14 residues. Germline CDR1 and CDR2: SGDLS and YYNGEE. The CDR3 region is CASSVELATGELFF. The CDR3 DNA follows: TGTGCCAGCAGCGTAGAGCTAGCCACCGGGGAGCTGTTTTTT.

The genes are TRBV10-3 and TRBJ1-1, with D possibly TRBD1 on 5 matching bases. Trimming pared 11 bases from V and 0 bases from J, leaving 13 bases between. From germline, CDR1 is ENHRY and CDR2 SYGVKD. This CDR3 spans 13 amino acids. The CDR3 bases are TGTGCCTCCAACAGGAACATGAACACTGAAGCTTTCTTT. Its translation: CASNRNMNTEAFF.

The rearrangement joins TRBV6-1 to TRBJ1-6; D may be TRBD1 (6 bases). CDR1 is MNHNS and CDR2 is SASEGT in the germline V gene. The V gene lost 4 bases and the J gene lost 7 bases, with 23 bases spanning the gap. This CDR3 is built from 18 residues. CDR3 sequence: CASSAKPTGSFENSPLHF. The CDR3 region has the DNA TGTGCCAGCAGTGCTAAGCCTACAGGGAGTTTTGAGAATTCACCCCTCCACTTT.

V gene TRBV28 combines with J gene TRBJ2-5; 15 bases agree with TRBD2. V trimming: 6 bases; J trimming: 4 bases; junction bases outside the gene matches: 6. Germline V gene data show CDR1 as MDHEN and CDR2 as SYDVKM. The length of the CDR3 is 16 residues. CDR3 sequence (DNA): TGTGCCAGCAGCCCGGGACTAGCGGGGGGACTAGAGACCCAGTACTTC. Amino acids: CASSPGLAGGLETQYF. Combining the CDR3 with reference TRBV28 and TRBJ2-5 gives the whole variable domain DVKVTQSSRYLVKRTGEKVFLECVQDMDHENMFWYRQDPGLGLRLIYFSYDVKMKEKGDIPEGYSVSREKKERFSLILESASTNQTSMYLCASSPGLAGGLETQYFGPGTRLLVL.

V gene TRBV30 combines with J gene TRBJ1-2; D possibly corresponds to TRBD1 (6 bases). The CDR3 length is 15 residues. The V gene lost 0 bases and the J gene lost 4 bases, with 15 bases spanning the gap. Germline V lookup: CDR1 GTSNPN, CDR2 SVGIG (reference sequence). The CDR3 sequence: CAWSVPRQDIYGYTF. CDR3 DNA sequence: TGTGCCTGGAGTGTCCCCCGACAGGATATCTATGGCTACACCTTC.

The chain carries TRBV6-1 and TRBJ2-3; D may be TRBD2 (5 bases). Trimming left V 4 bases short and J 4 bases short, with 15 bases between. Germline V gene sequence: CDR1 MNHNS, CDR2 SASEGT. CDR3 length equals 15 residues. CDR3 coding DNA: TGTGCCAGCAGTGCCCTAGCCCCCTCGGCAGATACGCAGTATTTT. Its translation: CASSALAPSADTQYF.

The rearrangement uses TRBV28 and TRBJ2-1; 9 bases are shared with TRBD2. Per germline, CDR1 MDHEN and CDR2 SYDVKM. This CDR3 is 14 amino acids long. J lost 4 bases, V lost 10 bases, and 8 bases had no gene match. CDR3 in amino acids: CAIFSGGTYNEQFF. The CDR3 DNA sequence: TGTGCCATCTTCAGCGGGGGGACTTACAATGAGCAGTTCTTC. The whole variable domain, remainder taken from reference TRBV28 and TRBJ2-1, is DVKVTQSSRYLVKRTGEKVFLECVQDMDHENMFWYRQDPGLGLRLIYFSYDVKMKEKGDIPEGYSVSREKKERFSLILESASTNQTSMYLCAIFSGGTYNEQFFGPGTRLTVL.

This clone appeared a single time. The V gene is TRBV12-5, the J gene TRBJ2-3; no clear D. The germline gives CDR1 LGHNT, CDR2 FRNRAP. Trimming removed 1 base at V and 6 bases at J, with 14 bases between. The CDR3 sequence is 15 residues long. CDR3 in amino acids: CASGLGANGADTQYF. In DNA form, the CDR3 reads TGTGCTAGTGGTTTGGGAGCAAATGGAGCGGATACGCAGTATTTT.

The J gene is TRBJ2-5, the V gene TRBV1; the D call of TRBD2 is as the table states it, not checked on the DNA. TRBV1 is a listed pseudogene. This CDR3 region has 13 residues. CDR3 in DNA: TGCACCAGCAGCCCGGGGAGGAGGGAGACCCAGTACTTC. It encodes CTSSPGRRETQYF.

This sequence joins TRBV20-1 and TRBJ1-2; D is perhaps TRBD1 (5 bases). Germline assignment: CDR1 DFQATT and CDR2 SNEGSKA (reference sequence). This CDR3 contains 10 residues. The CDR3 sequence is CSFDSYGYTF. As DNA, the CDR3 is TGCAGCTTTGACAGCTATGGCTACACCTTC.

The CDR3 is CATSRDPGPNEQYF. Written as DNA, the CDR3 is TGTGCCACCAGCAGAGATCCAGGGCCGAACGAGCAGTACTTC. V is TRBV15 and J is TRBJ2-7; TRBD1 is a possible D gene (5 bases). CDR3 length: 14 residues. CDR1 is LNHNV and CDR2 is YYDKDF in the germline V gene (reference sequence). V lost 0 bases, J lost 5 bases, and 11 bases lay in between.

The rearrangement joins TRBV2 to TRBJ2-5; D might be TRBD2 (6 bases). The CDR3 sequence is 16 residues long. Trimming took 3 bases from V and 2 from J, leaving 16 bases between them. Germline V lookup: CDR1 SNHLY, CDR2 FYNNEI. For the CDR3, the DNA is TGTGCCAGCAGTGATTACCCCGTCCGGGGGCAAGAGACCCAGTACTTC. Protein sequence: CASSDYPVRGQETQYF. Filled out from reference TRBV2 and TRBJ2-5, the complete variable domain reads EPEVTQTPSHQVTQMGQEVILRCVPISNHLYFYWYRQILGQKVEFLVSFYNNEISEKSEIFDDQFSVERPDGSNFTLKIRSTKLEDSAMYFCASSDYPVRGQETQYFGPGTRLLVL.

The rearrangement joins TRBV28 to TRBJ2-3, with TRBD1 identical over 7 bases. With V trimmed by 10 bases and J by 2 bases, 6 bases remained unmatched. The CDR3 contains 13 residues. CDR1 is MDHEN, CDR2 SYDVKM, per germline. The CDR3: CATFTGATDTQYF. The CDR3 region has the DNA TGTGCCACCTTTACAGGGGCCACAGATACGCAGTATTTT.

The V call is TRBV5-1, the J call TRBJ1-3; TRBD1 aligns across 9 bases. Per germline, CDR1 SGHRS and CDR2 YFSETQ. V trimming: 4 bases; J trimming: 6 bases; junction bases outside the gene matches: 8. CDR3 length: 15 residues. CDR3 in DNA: TGCGCCAGCAGCAGAACAGGGGGCGATGAAAACACCATATATTTT. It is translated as CASSRTGGDENTIYF. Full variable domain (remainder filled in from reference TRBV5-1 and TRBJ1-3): KAGVTQTPRYLIKTRGQQVTLSCSPISGHRSVSWYQQTPGQGLQFLFEYFSETQRNKGNFPGRFSGRQFSNSRSEMNVSTLELGDSALYLCASSRTGGDENTIYFGEGSWLTVV.

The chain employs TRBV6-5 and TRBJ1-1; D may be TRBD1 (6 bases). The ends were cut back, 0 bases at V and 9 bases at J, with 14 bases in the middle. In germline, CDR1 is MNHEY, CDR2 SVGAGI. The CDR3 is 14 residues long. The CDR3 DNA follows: TGTGCCAGCAGTTACTCGGCGAACAGGGTAAAAGCTTTCTTT. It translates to CASSYSANRVKAFF.

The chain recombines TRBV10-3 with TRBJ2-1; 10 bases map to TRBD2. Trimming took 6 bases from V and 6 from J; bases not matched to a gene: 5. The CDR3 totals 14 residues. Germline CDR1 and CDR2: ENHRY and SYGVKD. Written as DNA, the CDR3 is TGTGCCATCAGGGGGACTAGCGAGTCCAATGAGCAGTTCTTC. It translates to CAIRGTSESNEQFF.

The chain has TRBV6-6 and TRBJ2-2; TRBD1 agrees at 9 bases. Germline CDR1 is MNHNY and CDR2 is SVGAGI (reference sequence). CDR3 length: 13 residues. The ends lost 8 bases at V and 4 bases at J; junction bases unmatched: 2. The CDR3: CASVQGATGELFF. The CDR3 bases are TGTGCCAGCGTACAGGGGGCCACCGGGGAGCTGTTTTTT.

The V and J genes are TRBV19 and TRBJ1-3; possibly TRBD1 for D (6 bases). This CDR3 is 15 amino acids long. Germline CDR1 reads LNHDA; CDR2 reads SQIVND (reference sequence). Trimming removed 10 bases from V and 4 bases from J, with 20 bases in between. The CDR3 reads CATSRAGTRGNTIYF. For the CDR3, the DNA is TGTGCCACTTCGAGAGCCGGGACAAGGGGAAACACCATATATTTT. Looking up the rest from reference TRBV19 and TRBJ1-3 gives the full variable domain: DGGITQSPKYLFRKEGQNVTLSCEQNLNHDAMYWYRQDPGQGLRLIYYSQIVNDFQKGDIAEGYSVSREKKESFPLTVTSAQKNPTAFYLCATSRAGTRGNTIYFGEGSWLTVV.

CDR3: CASSFRGSSYNEQFF. In DNA, the CDR3 is TGTGCCAGCAGCTTCCGGGGAAGCTCCTACAATGAGCAGTTCTTC. The chain combines TRBV5-6 with TRBJ2-1; D may be TRBD2 (5 bases). This CDR3 contains 15 residues. The germline V gene has CDR1 SGHDT and CDR2 YYEEEE. Trimming took 2 bases from V and 0 from J, leaving 9 bases between them.

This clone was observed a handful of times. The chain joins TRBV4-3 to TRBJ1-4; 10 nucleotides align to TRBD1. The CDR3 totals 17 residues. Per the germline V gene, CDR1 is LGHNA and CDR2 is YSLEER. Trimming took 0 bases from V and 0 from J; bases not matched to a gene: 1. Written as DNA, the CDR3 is TGCGCCAGCAGCCAAGACGGACAGGGGGCAACTAATGAAAAACTGTTTTTT. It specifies CASSQDGQGATNEKLFF.

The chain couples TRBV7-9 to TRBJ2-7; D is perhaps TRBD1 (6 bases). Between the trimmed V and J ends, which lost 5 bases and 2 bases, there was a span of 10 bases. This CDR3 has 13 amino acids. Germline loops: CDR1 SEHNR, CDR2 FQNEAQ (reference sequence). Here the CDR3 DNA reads TGTGCCAGCAGCATACAGGGTACCTACGAGCAGTACTTC. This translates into CASSIQGTYEQYF.

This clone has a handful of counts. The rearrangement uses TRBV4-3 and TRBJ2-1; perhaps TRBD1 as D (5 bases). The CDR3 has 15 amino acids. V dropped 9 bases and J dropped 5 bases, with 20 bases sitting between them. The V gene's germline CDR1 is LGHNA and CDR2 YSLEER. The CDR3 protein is CASRYDSRSDNEQFF. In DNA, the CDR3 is TGCGCCAGTCGTTACGACAGCCGGTCAGACAATGAGCAGTTCTTC.

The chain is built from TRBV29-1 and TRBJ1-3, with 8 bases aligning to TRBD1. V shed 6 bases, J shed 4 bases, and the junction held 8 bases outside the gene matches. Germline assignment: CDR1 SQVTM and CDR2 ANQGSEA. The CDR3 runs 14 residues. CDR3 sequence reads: CSVDQGARGNTIYF. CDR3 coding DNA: TGCAGCGTAGACCAGGGGGCGCGAGGAAACACCATATATTTT.

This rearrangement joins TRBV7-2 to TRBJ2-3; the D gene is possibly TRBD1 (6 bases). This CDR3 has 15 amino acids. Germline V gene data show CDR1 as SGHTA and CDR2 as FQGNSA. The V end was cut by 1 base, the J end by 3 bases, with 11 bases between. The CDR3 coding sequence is TGTGCCAGCAGCTTAGGCCAGGGGCGGACAGATACGCAGTATTTT. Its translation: CASSLGQGRTDTQYF.

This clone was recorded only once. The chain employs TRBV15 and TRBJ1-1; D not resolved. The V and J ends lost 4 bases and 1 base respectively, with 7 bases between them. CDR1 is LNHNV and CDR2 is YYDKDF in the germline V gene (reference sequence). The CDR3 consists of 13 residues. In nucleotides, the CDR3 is TGTGCCACCAGCATGGCAGGGAACACTGAAGCTTTCTTT. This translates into CATSMAGNTEAFF.